The T cell receptor (beta chain) under discussion was sequenced for a study of T-cell memory formation after mild COVID-19. The overall study: Most TCR clusters belonged to a single donor. Study observations and caveats: Later expanders leaned CD4+, whereas clones that contracted between day 15 and 85 were balanced CD4/CD8. Chiefly within CM and EM were the contracting CD4+ clones; CD8+ ones were within EMRA.

As for this clonotype: Its antigen remains unidentified.

TCR alpha and TCR beta cDNA libraries with sample barcodes and UMIs came from 5'RACE using constant-segment primers. A single record per CDR3 protein comes from TCRdb applying MiXCR to the 5' RACE reads. The profile covers approximately 350,000 distinct CDR3 sequences, with over 25% appearing a single time and roughly 13% taken by the ten largest. The CDR3 contains 13 residues. Deletions cut 6 bases from V and 6 bases from J, with 13 bases between. The receptor was isolated from an adult woman who had mild COVID-19 (a few samples of this study predate the infection). Cell type and time point are not known. This chain connects TRBV12-3 or TRBV12-4 to TRBJ2-3; no reliable D call. The sample was PBMCs or a T cell subset sorted from them (not recorded which). The CDR3 loop reads CASSRDGPDTQYF. The CDR3 DNA reads TGTGCCAGCAGCCGAGACGGCCCGGATACGCAGTATTTT.